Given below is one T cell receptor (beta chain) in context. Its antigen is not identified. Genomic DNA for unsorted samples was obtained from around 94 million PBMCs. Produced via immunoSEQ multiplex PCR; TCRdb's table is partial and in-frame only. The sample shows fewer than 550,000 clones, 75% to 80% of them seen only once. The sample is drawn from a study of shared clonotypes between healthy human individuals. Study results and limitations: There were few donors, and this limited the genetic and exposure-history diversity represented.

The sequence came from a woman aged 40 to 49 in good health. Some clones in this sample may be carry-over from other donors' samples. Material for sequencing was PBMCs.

CDR3 amino acids: CASSLRGVDGQFF. The CDR3 DNA reads TGTGCCAGCAGCTTGCGGGGGGTGGATGGGCAGTTCTTC. The V call is TRBV5-6, the J call TRBJ2-1, with 7 bases fitting TRBD2. Trimming removed 1 base from V and 12 bases from J; junction bases left unmatched: 7. The CDR3 runs to 13 residues. Germline V gives CDR1 SGHDT, CDR2 YYEEEE.